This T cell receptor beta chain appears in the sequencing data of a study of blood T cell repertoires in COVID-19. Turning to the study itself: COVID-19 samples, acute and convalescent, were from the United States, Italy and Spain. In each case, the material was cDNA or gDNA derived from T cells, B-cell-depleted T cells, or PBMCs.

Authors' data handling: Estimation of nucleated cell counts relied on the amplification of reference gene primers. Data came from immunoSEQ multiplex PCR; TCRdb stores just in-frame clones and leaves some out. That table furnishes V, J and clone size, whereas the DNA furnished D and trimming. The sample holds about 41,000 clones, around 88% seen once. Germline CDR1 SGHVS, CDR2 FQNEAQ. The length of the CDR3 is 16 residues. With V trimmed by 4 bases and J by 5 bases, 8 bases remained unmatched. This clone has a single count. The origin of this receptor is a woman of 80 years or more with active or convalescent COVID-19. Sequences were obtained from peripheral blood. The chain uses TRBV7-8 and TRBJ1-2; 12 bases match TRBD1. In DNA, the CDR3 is TGTGCCAGCAGCTCTGAGCCGGGACAGGGGGCTTATGGCTACACCTTC. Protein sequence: CASSSEPGQGAYGYTF.